A single sample gave rise to the 11 T cell receptor beta chains below, sequenced in a study of long-term antiretroviral therapy in people with HIV. The libraries were made with immunoSEQ v3.0 at survey level. The data were produced by immunoSEQ multiplex PCR, yet TCRdb's version contains in-frame clones alone and is incomplete. The repertoire includes 23,000 or so clones, 65% to 90% of them detected once, and about 12% sits in the top ten. The starting material was unsorted PBMCs, obtained 0.1 years before starting antiretroviral therapy. The receptors derive from a man aged 35-49 years with HIV.

The chain recombines TRBV4-3 with TRBJ2-5; D ambiguous. From germline, CDR1 is LGHNA and CDR2 YSLEER. The CDR3 totals 14 residues. Trimming removed 1 base at V and 2 bases at J, with 8 bases between. The CDR3 coding sequence is TGCGCCAGCAGCCAAGGTTTCAAGCAAGAGACCCAGTACTTC. Amino acid sequence: CASSQGFKQETQYF.

DNA for the CDR3: TGTGCCAGTAGTATCCAGGGAGAGGGTCAGCCCCAGCATTTT. Translating gives CASSIQGEGQPQHF. V gene TRBV19 combines with J gene TRBJ1-5; TRBD1 might be the D (5 bases). Germline loops: CDR1 LNHDA, CDR2 SQIVND (reference sequence). There are 14 residues in the CDR3. The ends were cut back, 3 bases at V and 6 bases at J, with 12 bases in the middle.

This chain uses TRBV19 with TRBJ1-2, with D tentatively TRBD1 (6 bases). V lost 4 bases to trimming and J lost 1 base, with 7 bases between them. Germline loops: CDR1 LNHDA, CDR2 SQIVND (reference sequence). The CDR3 sequence is 13 residues long. The CDR3 loop reads CASSRQDNYGYTF. The CDR3 DNA follows: TGTGCCAGTAGTAGACAGGATAACTATGGCTACACCTTC.

The chain employs TRBV11-2 and TRBJ2-7; 7 bases line up with TRBD2. V trimming: 1 base; J trimming: 2 bases; junction bases outside the gene matches: 5. The germline CDR1 and CDR2 sequences are SGHAT and FQNNGV. The CDR3 consists of 15 residues. In DNA, the CDR3 is TGTGCCAGCAGCTTAGGGTTTCTAGCGGCCTACGAGCAGTACTTC. Protein: CASSLGFLAAYEQYF.

This chain uses TRBV4-1 with TRBJ1-5; D not certain. Per germline, CDR1 MGHRA and CDR2 YSYEKL. This CDR3 has 16 residues. The V end lost 1 base, the J end lost 6 bases, and 16 bases lay between the germline ends. This CDR3 is CASSQVLVRGPQPQHF. The CDR3 DNA reads TGCGCCAGCAGCCAAGTCTTGGTAAGAGGTCCTCAGCCCCAGCATTTT.

The chain employs TRBV9 and TRBJ1-2; D unclear. V was trimmed by 3 bases and J by 7 bases, leaving 16 bases between them. There are 14 residues in the CDR3. Germline V gene lookup returns CDR1 SGDLS and CDR2 YYNGEE. The DNA for the CDR3 is TGTGCCAGCAGCGCAGGCACGGCCGTTCGTGGCTACACCTTC. It yields the protein CASSAGTAVRGYTF.

This chain's CDR3 is CASSPGQLNYGYTF. As DNA, the CDR3 is TGTGCCAGCAGCCCGGGACAGCTTAACTATGGCTACACCTTC. The chain combines TRBV7-9 with TRBJ1-2; the match to TRBD1 covers 7 bases. The trim removed 5 bases at V and 1 base at J, leaving 4 bases unmatched. Per the germline V gene, CDR1 is SEHNR and CDR2 is FQNEAQ (reference sequence). This CDR3 is 14 amino acids long.

This rearrangement joins TRBV5-4 to TRBJ2-6; D possibly corresponds to TRBD2 (5 bases). The V and J ends lost 2 bases and 2 bases respectively, with 8 bases between them. The CDR3 contains 15 residues. Looked up from germline, CDR1 is SGHNT and CDR2 is YYREEE (reference sequence). The CDR3 spells CASSFVGAGANVLTF. For the CDR3, the DNA is TGTGCCAGCAGCTTCGTCGGGGCTGGGGCCAACGTCCTGACTTTC.

The chain combines TRBV15 with TRBJ1-5; weak D call: TRBD1 (6 bases). This CDR3 is 17 amino acids long. The V end lost 1 base, the J end lost 7 bases, and 20 bases lay between the germline ends. Germline V gene lookup returns CDR1 LNHNV and CDR2 YYDKDF (reference sequence). CDR3 protein: CATSRGLRGAHPQPQHF. The CDR3 coding sequence is TGTGCCACCAGCAGAGGCCTCCGGGGGGCGCATCCCCAGCCCCAGCATTTT.

This rearrangement joins TRBV19 to TRBJ1-1, with 10 nucleotides matching TRBD1. The CDR3 loop spans 15 amino acids. Unmatched junction bases numbered 10, after V lost 5 bases and J lost 7 bases. From germline, CDR1 is LNHDA and CDR2 SQIVND (reference sequence). CDR3 sequence: CASSLRTGGSVEAFF. For the CDR3, the DNA is TGTGCCAGTAGTCTCCGGACAGGGGGGAGCGTTGAAGCTTTCTTT. Full variable domain (missing parts from reference TRBV19 and TRBJ1-1): DGGITQSPKYLFRKEGQNVTLSCEQNLNHDAMYWYRQDPGQGLRLIYYSQIVNDFQKGDIAEGYSVSREKKESFPLTVTSAQKNPTAFYLCASSLRTGGSVEAFFGQGTRLTVV.

The chain combines TRBV14 with TRBJ2-3; D is ambiguous. V dropped 1 base and J dropped 0 bases, with 2 bases sitting between them. Germline CDR1 is SGHDN and CDR2 is FVKESK. The CDR3 extends over 13 amino acids. CDR3 region: CASSQASTDTQYF. The CDR3 DNA is TGTGCCAGCAGCCAAGCTAGCACAGATACGCAGTATTTT.